These T cell receptor beta chains were read from a single sample in a study of cytomegalovirus exposure and HLA in healthy donors. Assay: immunoSEQ multiplex PCR; the TCRdb copy retains only in-frame clones and omits some. Of roughly 140,000 clones detected, about 80% appear once; the ten largest clones hold 4.5%. The sample comprised PBMCs. The receptors stem from a man aged 40-55 years in good health and CMV-seronegative. Each CDR3 is given with its conserved first and last residue. Each record gives: V gene, J gene, CDR3 protein.

TRBV5-5	TRBJ2-7	CASSQLGEAYEQYF
TRBV6-6	TRBJ2-7	CASTWDRAAYEQYF
TRBV2	TRBJ2-7	CASSGDRYYEQYF
TRBV19	TRBJ1-2	CASSPGRYGYTF
TRBV13	TRBJ1-2	CASREAGGVYGYTF
TRBV2	TRBJ1-6	CASSAVAWGDRTLHF
TRBV6-5	TRBJ2-3	CASGSRGRPDTQYF
TRBV29-1	TRBJ1-2	CSVAPINYGYTF
TRBV7-2	NA	CASSLHGNYEQYF
TRBV7-2	TRBJ1-1	CASSPRGNTEAFF
TRBV19	TRBJ1-3	CASSLPGTASGNTIYF
TRBV9	TRBJ2-2	CASSVGSSYTGELFF
TRBV6-6	TRBJ1-1	CASSVAIVGNTEAFF
TRBV14	TRBJ2-7	CASSHRTPTIDEQYF
TRBV6-4	TRBJ2-2	CASSNLETGELFF
TRBV7-8	TRBJ1-1	CASSFNELNTEAFF
TRBV7-9	TRBJ2-3	CASSLGGTSTDTQYF
TRBV11-2	TRBJ2-5	CASSSTSGSQETQYF
TRBV7-3	TRBJ2-1	CASSPLAGSSYNEQFF
TRBV5-6	TRBJ2-2	CASSPLGGAGDTGELFF